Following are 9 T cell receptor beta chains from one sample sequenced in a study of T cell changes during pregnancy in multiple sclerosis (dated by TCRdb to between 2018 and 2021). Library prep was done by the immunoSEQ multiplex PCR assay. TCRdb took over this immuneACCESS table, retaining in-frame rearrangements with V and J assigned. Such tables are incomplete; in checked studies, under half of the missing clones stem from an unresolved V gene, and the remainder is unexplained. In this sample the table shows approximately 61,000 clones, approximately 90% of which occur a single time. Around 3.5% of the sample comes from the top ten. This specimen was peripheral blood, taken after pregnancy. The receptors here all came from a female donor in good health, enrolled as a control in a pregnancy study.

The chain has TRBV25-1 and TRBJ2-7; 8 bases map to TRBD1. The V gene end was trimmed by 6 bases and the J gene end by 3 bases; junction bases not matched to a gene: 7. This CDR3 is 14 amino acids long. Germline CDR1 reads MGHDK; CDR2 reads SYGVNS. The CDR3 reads CASSYLTGGYEQYF. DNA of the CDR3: TGTGCCAGCAGCTACCTTACAGGGGGCTACGAGCAGTACTTC.

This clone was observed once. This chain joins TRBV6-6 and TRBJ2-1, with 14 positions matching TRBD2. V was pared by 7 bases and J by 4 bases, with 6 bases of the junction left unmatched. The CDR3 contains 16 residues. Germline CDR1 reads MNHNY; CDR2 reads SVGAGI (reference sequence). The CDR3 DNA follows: TGTGCCAGCACCGACCGGACTAGCGGGAGGTACAATGAGCAGTTCTTC. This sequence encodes CASTDRTSGRYNEQFF.

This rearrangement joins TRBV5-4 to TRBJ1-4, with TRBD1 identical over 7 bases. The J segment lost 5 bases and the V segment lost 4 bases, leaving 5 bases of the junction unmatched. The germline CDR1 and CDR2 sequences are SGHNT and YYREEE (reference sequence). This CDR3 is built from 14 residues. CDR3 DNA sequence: TGTGCCAGCAGCCCAGGGGGGTTCAATGAAAAACTGTTTTTT. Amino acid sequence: CASSPGGFNEKLFF.

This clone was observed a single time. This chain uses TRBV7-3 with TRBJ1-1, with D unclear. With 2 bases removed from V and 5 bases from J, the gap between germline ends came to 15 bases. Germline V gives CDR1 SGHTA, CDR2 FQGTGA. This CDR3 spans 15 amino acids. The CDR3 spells CASSLRPTPGTEAFF. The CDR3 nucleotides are TGTGCCAGCAGCTTACGCCCCACCCCGGGGACTGAAGCTTTCTTT.

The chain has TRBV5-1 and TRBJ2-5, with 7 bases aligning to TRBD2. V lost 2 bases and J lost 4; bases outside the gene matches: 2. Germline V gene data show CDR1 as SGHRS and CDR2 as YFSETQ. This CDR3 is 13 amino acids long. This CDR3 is CASSFPGGETQYF. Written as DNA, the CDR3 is TGCGCCAGCAGCTTTCCGGGGGGAGAGACCCAGTACTTC. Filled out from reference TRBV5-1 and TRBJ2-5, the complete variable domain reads KAGVTQTPRYLIKTRGQQVTLSCSPISGHRSVSWYQQTPGQGLQFLFEYFSETQRNKGNFPGRFSGRQFSNSRSEMNVSTLELGDSALYLCASSFPGGETQYFGPGTRLLVL.

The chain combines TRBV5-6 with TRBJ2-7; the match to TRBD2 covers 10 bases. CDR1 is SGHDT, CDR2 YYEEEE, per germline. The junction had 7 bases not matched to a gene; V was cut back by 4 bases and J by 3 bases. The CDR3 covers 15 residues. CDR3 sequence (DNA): TGTGCCAGCAGCCCGAGCGGGAGGGCGATCTACGAGCAGTACTTC. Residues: CASSPSGRAIYEQYF.

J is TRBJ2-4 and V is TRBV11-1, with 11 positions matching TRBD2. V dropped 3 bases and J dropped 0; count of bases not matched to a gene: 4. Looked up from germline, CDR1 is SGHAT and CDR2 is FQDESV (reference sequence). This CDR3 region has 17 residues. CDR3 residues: CASSLGTSGLAKNIQYF. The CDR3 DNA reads TGTGCCAGCAGCTTGGGGACTAGCGGACTAGCCAAAAACATTCAGTACTTC. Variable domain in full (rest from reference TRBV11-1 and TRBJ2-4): EAEVAQSPRYKITEKSQAVAFWCDPISGHATLYWYRQILGQGPELLVQFQDESVVDDSQLPKDRFSAERLKGVDSTLKIQPAELGDSAMYLCASSLGTSGLAKNIQYFGAGTRLSVL.

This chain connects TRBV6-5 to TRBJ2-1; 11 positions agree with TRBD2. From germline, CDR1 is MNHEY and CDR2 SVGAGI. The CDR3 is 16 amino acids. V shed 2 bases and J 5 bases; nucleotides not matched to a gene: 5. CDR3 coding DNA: TGTGCCAGCAGTTACGGGGGACTAGCGGCGGACAATGAGCAGTTCTTC. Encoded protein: CASSYGGLAADNEQFF.

The CDR3 nucleotides are TGTGCCAGTAGTACTGAGGACATTTACACTGAAGCTTTCTTT. Protein product: CASSTEDIYTEAFF. The chain combines TRBV19 with TRBJ1-1, with D maybe TRBD1 (5 bases). There are 14 residues in the CDR3. V was pared by 4 bases and J by 3 bases, with 12 bases between. Germline CDR1 LNHDA, CDR2 SQIVND (reference sequence). Full variable domain (missing parts from reference TRBV19 and TRBJ1-1): DGGITQSPKYLFRKEGQNVTLSCEQNLNHDAMYWYRQDPGQGLRLIYYSQIVNDFQKGDIAEGYSVSREKKESFPLTVTSAQKNPTAFYLCASSTEDIYTEAFFGQGTRLTVV.